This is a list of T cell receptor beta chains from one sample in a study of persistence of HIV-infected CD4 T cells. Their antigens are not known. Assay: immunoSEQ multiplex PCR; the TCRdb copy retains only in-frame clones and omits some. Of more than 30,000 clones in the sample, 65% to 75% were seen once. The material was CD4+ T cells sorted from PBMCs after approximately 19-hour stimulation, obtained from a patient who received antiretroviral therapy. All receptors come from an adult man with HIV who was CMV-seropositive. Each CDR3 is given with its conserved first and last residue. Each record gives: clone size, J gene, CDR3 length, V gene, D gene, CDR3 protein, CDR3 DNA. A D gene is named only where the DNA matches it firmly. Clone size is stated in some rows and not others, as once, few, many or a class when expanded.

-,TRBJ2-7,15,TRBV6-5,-,CASRASYGGAGEQYF,TGTGCCAGCCGCGCTTCTTATGGAGGGGCGGGCGAGCAGTACTTC
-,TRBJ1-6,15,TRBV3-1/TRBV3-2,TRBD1,CASSQDADRGSPLHF,TGTGCCAGCAGCCAAGACGCGGACAGGGGCTCACCCCTCCACTTT
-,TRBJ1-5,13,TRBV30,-,CAWSAGTNQPQHF,TGTGCCTGGAGTGCAGGGACGAATCAGCCCCAGCATTTT
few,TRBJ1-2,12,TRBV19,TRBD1,CASWEGQGSYTF,TGTGCCAGTTGGGAAGGACAGGGGAGCTACACCTTC
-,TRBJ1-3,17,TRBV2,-,CASSGGFWGSSGNTIYF,TGTGCCAGCTCTGGCGGATTTTGGGGAAGCTCTGGAAACACCATATATTTT
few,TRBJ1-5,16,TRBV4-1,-,CASSQDGSGRGQPQHF,TGCGCCAGCAGCCAAGATGGGTCAGGCCGAGGACAGCCCCAGCATTTT
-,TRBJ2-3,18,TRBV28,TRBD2,CASSFRGVAGGYTDTQYF,TGTGCCAGCAGTTTTAGGGGAGTAGCGGGGGGGTACACAGATACGCAGTATTTT
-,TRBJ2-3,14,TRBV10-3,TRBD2,CAITPGGSTDTQYF,TGTGCCATCACCCCGGGGGGATCCACAGATACGCAGTATTTT
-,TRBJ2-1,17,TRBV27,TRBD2,CASSLRPSGGTYNEQFF,TGTGCCAGCAGTTTAAGGCCTAGCGGGGGGACCTACAATGAGCAGTTCTTC
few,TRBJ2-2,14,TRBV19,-,CASRVQGNTGELFF,TGTGCCAGTAGAGTGCAGGGTAACACCGGGGAGCTGTTTTTT
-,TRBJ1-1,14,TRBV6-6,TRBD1,CASIKDAQGKSAFF,TGTGCCAGCATTAAAGACGCACAGGGGAAGTCGGCTTTCTTT
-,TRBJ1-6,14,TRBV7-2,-,CASSLEGRISPLHF,TGTGCCAGCAGCTTAGAAGGCAGGATTTCACCCCTCCACTTT
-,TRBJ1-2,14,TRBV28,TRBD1,CASSTGERVYGYTF,TGTGCCAGCAGTACAGGGGAGCGAGTCTATGGCTACACCTTC
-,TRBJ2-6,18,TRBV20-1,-,CSASSGLTQGSGANVLTF,TGCAGTGCTAGTTCAGGCCTAACGCAGGGATCTGGGGCCAACGTCCTGACTTTC
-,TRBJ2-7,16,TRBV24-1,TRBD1,CATSDGGTGAPYEQYF,TGTGCCACCAGTGATGGGGGGACAGGGGCCCCCTACGAGCAGTACTTC
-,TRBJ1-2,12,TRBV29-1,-,CSVESGIYGYTF,TGCAGCGTTGAAAGCGGGATATATGGCTACACCTTC
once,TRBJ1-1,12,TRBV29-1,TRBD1,CSARQGDTEAFF,TGCAGCGCGAGACAGGGGGACACTGAAGCTTTCTTT
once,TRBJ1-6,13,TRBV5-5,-,CASSLEWASPLHF,TGTGCCAGCAGCTTGGAGTGGGCTTCACCCCTCCACTTT
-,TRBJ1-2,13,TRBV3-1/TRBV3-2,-,CASSAAGNYGYTF,TGTGCCAGCAGCGCGGCCGGGAACTATGGCTACACCTTC
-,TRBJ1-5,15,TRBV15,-,CATSRGQGSNQPQHF,TGTGCCACCAGCAGAGGGCAGGGGAGCAATCAGCCCCAGCATTTT
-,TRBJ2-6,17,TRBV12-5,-,CASGLGLGVSGANVLTF,TGTGCTAGTGGTTTGGGCCTAGGGGTCTCTGGGGCCAACGTCCTGACTTTC
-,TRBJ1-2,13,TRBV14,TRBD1,CASSRQQGYGYTF,TGTGCCAGCAGCCGACAACAGGGGTATGGCTACACCTTC
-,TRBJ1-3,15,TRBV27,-,CASSSSGAAGNTIYF,TGTGCCAGCAGTTCCTCTGGGGCGGCTGGAAACACCATATATTTT
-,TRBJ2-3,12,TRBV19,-,CASRATSYTQYF,TGTGCCAGTCGGGCCACCTCATATACGCAGTATTTT
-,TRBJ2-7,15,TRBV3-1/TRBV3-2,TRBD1,CASSQGPDRAYEQYF,TGTGCCAGCAGCCAAGGGCCGGACAGGGCCTACGAGCAGTACTTC
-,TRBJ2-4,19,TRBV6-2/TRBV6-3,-,CASSYLGPSETLAKNIQYF,TGTGCCAGCAGTTACTTAGGGCCCTCAGAGACACTAGCCAAAAACATTCAGTACTTC
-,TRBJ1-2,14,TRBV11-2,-,CASSAHSGRAGYTF,TGTGCCAGCAGCGCACATTCCGGGAGGGCTGGCTACACCTTC
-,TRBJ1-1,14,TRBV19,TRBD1,CASTTGTGRTEAFF,TGTGCCAGTACCACCGGGACAGGGAGGACTGAAGCTTTCTTT
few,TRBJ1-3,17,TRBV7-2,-,CASSAQGLLRAGNTIYF,TGTGCCAGCAGCGCGCAGGGACTCTTGAGGGCTGGAAACACCATATATTTT
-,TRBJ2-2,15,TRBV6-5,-,CASRPRRENTGELFF,TGTGCCAGCAGACCCCGAAGGGAAAACACCGGGGAGCTGTTTTTT
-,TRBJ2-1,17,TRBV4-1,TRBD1,CASSQRLTGESYNEQFF,TGCGCCAGCAGCCAGCGACTGACAGGGGAGTCCTACAATGAGCAGTTCTTC
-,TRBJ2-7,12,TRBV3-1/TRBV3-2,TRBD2,CASSQGGGEQYF,TGTGCCAGCAGCCAAGGCGGGGGCGAGCAGTACTTC
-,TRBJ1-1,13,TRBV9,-,CASSVVGGGEAFF,TGTGCCAGCAGCGTAGTTGGTGGGGGGGAAGCTTTCTTT
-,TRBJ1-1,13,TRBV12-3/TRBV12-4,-,CASSLNRNLGAFF,TGTGCCAGCAGTTTAAACCGAAATTTGGGAGCTTTCTTT
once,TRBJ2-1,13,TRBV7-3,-,CASSLGPNNEQFF,TGTGCCAGCAGCTTAGGTCCGAACAATGAGCAGTTCTTC
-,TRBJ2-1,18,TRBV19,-,CASKRGTNSGRVVNEQFF,TGTGCCAGTAAAAGGGGGACCAATTCGGGACGGGTTGTGAATGAGCAGTTCTTC
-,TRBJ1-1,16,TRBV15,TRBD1,CATSRDRTGAGTEAFF,TGTGCCACCAGCAGAGACCGAACAGGGGCGGGCACTGAAGCTTTCTTT
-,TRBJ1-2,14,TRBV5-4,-,CASRGAGRNYGYTF,TGTGCCAGCAGAGGCGCCGGACGGAACTATGGCTACACCTTC
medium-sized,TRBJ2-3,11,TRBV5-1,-,CASSTWDKQYF,TGCGCCAGCAGCACCTGGGACAAGCAGTATTTT
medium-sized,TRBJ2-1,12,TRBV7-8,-,CASTDHGNEQFF,TGTGCCAGCACGGATCACGGCAATGAGCAGTTCTTC
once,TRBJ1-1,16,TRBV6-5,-,CASSYSIVRGGTEAFF,TGTGCCAGCAGTTACTCGATCGTCAGGGGAGGCACTGAAGCTTTCTTT
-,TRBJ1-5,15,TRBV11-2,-,CASSLDRGGSQPQHF,TGTGCCAGCAGCTTAGACAGGGGAGGTAGTCAGCCCCAGCATTTT
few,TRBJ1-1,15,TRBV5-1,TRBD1,CASSERTGPDTEAFF,TGCGCCAGCAGCGAACGGACAGGTCCAGACACTGAAGCTTTCTTT
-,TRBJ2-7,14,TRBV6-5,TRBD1,CASSRDRSTYEQYF,TGTGCCAGCTCCCGGGACAGGTCAACCTACGAGCAGTACTTC
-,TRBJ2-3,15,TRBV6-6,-,CASSYSGAPTDTQYF,TGTGCCAGCAGTTACTCCGGGGCCCCCACAGATACGCAGTATTTT
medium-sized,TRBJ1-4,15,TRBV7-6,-,CASSFRGTDNEKLFF,TGTGCCAGCAGCTTCAGAGGGACGGATAATGAAAAACTGTTTTTT
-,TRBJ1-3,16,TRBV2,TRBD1,CASSGTGVLSGNTIYF,TGTGCCAGCAGTGGTACAGGGGTGCTCTCTGGAAACACCATATATTTT
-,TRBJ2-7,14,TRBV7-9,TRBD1,CASSYHNRGYEQYF,TGTGCCAGCAGCTATCACAACAGGGGATACGAGCAGTACTTC
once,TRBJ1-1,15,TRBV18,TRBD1,CASSPRLQGDTEAFF,TGTGCCAGCTCACCAAGACTACAGGGGGACACTGAAGCTTTCTTT
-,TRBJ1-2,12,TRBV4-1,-,CASSQESYGYTF,TGCGCCAGCAGCCAAGAATCCTATGGCTACACCTTC
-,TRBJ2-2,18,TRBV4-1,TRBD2,CASSPPPSGGADTGELFF,TGCGCCAGCAGCCCTCCGCCTAGCGGGGGGGCCGACACCGGGGAGCTGTTTTTT
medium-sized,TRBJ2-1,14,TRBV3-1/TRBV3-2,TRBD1,CASSFTGTGNEQFF,TGTGCCAGCAGCTTTACCGGGACAGGGAATGAGCAGTTCTTC
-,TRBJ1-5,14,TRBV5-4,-,CASSSQGGNQPQHF,TGTGCCAGCAGCTCCCAAGGGGGCAATCAGCCCCAGCATTTT
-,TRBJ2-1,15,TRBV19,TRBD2,CASRSSGGSYNEQFF,TGTGCCAGTAGGTCCAGCGGGGGTTCCTACAATGAGCAGTTCTTC